Listed below are T cell receptor beta chains from one sample, sequenced in a study of blood T cell repertoires in COVID-19. Assay used: immunoSEQ multiplex PCR; TCRdb lists only in-frame clones, some missing. The repertoire holds approximately 230,000 clones, with 70% to 90% as singletons. The specimen sequenced was peripheral blood. The source is a man younger than 35 with active or convalescent COVID-19. CDR3s include the opening cysteine and the closing phenylalanine or tryptophan. D genes are given only for firm matches. The size of a clone is reported for some rows only, either as once, few or many, or as a class for expanded clones.

CDR3aa	CDR3nt	d_gene	len	v_gene	j_gene	abundance
CASRPGTGVSSGANVLTF	TGTGCCAGCAGACCCGGGACAGGGGTTTCCTCTGGGGCCAACGTCCTGACTTTC	TRBD1	18	TRBV2	TRBJ2-6	NA
CASLGTSGYTDTQYF	TGTGCCAGCCTAGGGACTAGCGGGTACACAGATACGCAGTATTTT	TRBD2	15	TRBV6-5	TRBJ2-3	NA
CASSDHRDPRYGYTF	TGTGCCAGCAGCGACCACAGGGACCCGAGGTATGGCTACACCTTC	NA	15	TRBV7-6	TRBJ1-2	once
CASSLLQGPNTEAFF	TGTGCCAGCAGCTTACTTCAGGGGCCCAACACTGAAGCTTTCTTT	NA	15	TRBV7-9	TRBJ1-1	NA
CASSETGAAGEGEQYF	TGTGCCAGCAGCGAGACAGGGGCGGCAGGTGAAGGCGAGCAGTACTTC	TRBD1	16	TRBV7-3	TRBJ2-7	NA
CSASRQGSDGYTF	TGCAGTGCTAGTCGACAGGGATCGGATGGCTACACCTTC	TRBD1	13	TRBV20-1	TRBJ1-2	NA
CASSVNVANTEAFF	TGTGCCAGCAGCGTAAATGTGGCAAACACTGAAGCTTTCTTT	NA	14	TRBV7-9	TRBJ1-1	NA
CASSPLWGTQRGGAYGYTF	TGTGCCAGCAGCCCCCTATGGGGGACTCAAAGGGGTGGGGCCTATGGCTACACCTTC	NA	19	TRBV27	TRBJ1-2	NA
CASSQVEVRAEAFF	TGCGCCAGCAGCCAAGTAGAAGTGAGGGCTGAAGCTTTCTTT	NA	14	TRBV4-1	TRBJ1-1	NA
CAWSRGDDRWAFF	TGTGCCTGGAGTAGGGGCGACGACAGATGGGCTTTCTTT	NA	13	TRBV30	TRBJ1-1	NA
CASSVGGLGETQYF	TGTGCCAGCAGCGTAGGGGGCCTGGGGGAGACCCAGTACTTC	NA	14	TRBV9	TRBJ2-5	NA
CASSIDLIGTGDQNTEAFF	TGTGCCAGTAGTATAGATCTTATCGGGACAGGGGACCAGAACACTGAAGCTTTCTTT	TRBD1	19	TRBV19	TRBJ1-1	NA
CASSLEGRFTEAFF	TGTGCCAGCAGTTTGGAGGGCAGGTTCACTGAAGCTTTCTTT	NA	14	TRBV27	TRBJ1-1	NA
CASSYSEEAFF	TGTGCCAGCAGTTACTCAGAAGAGGCTTTCTTT	NA	11	TRBV6-2/TRBV6-3	TRBJ1-1	NA
CAWAGGSGTEAFF	TGTGCCTGGGCAGGGGGCTCGGGCACTGAAGCTTTCTTT	TRBD1	13	TRBV30	TRBJ1-1	NA
CASSLAASGGGTQYF	TGTGCCAGCAGCTTAGCGGCTAGCGGGGGGGGGACCCAGTACTTC	TRBD2	15	TRBV7-2	TRBJ2-5	NA
CASSLSRTGRNEQFF	TGTGCCAGTAGTTTGTCGAGGACAGGGAGGAATGAGCAGTTCTTC	TRBD1	15	TRBV19	TRBJ2-1	NA
CASRNWDRGSLNTEAFF	TGTGCCAGTAGGAATTGGGACAGGGGATCCCTAAACACTGAAGCTTTCTTT	TRBD1	17	TRBV19	TRBJ1-1	NA
CAWSPAGVHEQYF	TGTGCCTGGAGTCCGGCAGGGGTCCACGAGCAGTACTTC	NA	13	TRBV30	TRBJ2-7	NA
CAWSVRRGETQYF	TGTGCCTGGAGTGTAAGGCGGGGTGAGACCCAGTACTTC	NA	13	TRBV30	TRBJ2-5	NA
CASSQARLATDTQYF	TGTGCCAGCAGCCAAGCAAGACTAGCGACAGATACGCAGTATTTT	TRBD2	15	TRBV3-1/TRBV3-2	TRBJ2-3	NA
CASSGTGFWYEQYF	TGTGCCAGCTCCGGGACAGGGTTTTGGTACGAGCAGTACTTC	TRBD1	14	TRBV19	TRBJ2-7	NA
CASSTSGGNHEQYF	TGTGCCAGTAGTACCTCAGGAGGGAACCACGAGCAGTACTTC	NA	14	TRBV19	TRBJ2-7	NA
CASSLTPGAGELFF	TGTGCCAGCAGCCTGACCCCAGGGGCCGGGGAGCTGTTTTTT	NA	14	TRBV2	TRBJ2-2	once
CASSLGRAKWDYGYTF	TGTGCCAGCAGCTTGGGCAGGGCGAAGTGGGACTATGGCTACACCTTC	NA	16	TRBV5-6	TRBJ1-2	once
CASTEQVYQPQHF	TGTGCCAGCACTGAACAGGTTTATCAGCCCCAGCATTTT	NA	13	TRBV12-3/TRBV12-4	TRBJ1-5	NA
CASSLAATSNEQFF	TGTGCCAGCAGCTTAGCGGCGACTAGTAATGAGCAGTTCTTC	NA	14	TRBV7-2	TRBJ2-1	NA
CASSLAGGTDTQYF	TGTGCCAGCAGTCTAGCGGGAGGCACAGATACGCAGTATTTT	TRBD2	14	TRBV2	TRBJ2-3	NA
CASSGYRGPNTGELFF	TGTGCCAGCAGCGGATACAGGGGGCCTAACACCGGGGAGCTGTTTTTT	TRBD1	16	TRBV9	TRBJ2-2	NA
CASSPSTDTQYF	TGTGCCAGCAGCCCATCCACAGATACGCAGTATTTT	NA	12	TRBV11-2	TRBJ2-3	NA
CASSYFQFNQPQHF	TGTGCCAGCAGTTACTTTCAATTCAATCAGCCCCAGCATTTT	NA	14	TRBV6-2/TRBV6-3	TRBJ1-5	NA
CATRGLLGEQYF	TGTGCCACTAGGGGGCTACTCGGCGAGCAGTACTTC	TRBD1	12	TRBV15	TRBJ2-7	NA
CAWKGQGPSPLHF	TGTGCCTGGAAGGGACAGGGGCCATCACCCCTCCACTTT	TRBD1	13	TRBV30	TRBJ1-6	NA
CASSTALAHLTGELFF	TGTGCCAGCAGCACGGCTCTAGCACACCTGACCGGGGAGCTGTTTTTT	NA	16	TRBV7-6	TRBJ2-2	few
CASSISDTTDTQYF	TGTGCCAGTAGTATTAGTGACACCACAGATACGCAGTATTTT	NA	14	TRBV19	TRBJ2-3	NA
CASSYNGAGGGNEQFF	TGTGCCAGCAGTTACAACGGCGCGGGAGGTGGTAATGAGCAGTTCTTC	TRBD2	16	TRBV6-5	TRBJ2-1	NA
CASSQDQGVISYEQYF	TGTGCCAGCAGCCAAGACCAGGGGGTTATCTCCTACGAGCAGTACTTC	TRBD1	16	TRBV14	TRBJ2-7	NA
CASTPTVLGGKLFF	TGTGCCAGCACCCCGACAGTTTTGGGGGGAAAACTGTTTTTT	NA	14	TRBV21-1	TRBJ1-4	NA
CASAPPDSGSRNTDTQYF	TGTGCCAGCGCCCCACCCGATAGCGGGAGCAGAAACACAGATACGCAGTATTTT	TRBD2	18	TRBV5-4	TRBJ2-3	once
CASSHPTGGTETQYF	TGTGCCAGCAGTCATCCGACAGGGGGCACAGAGACCCAGTACTTC	TRBD1	15	TRBV28	TRBJ2-5	NA
CASSESIRGPRTEAFF	TGCGCCAGCAGTGAGTCGATAAGGGGCCCGCGCACTGAAGCTTTCTTT	NA	16	TRBV10-1	TRBJ1-1	once
CASSLGHSVNNSPLHF	TGTGCCAGTAGCCTCGGACACAGCGTTAATAATTCACCCCTCCACTTT	NA	16	TRBV19	TRBJ1-6	NA
CASSRVAGDLEQYF	TGTGCCAGCTCACGGGTGGCGGGAGACCTCGAGCAGTACTTC	TRBD2	14	TRBV18	TRBJ2-7	NA
CATSRDAAAYGEQYF	TGTGCCACCAGCAGAGATGCGGCAGCTTACGGCGAGCAGTACTTC	NA	15	TRBV15	TRBJ2-7	NA
CASSYFPTTYEQYF	TGTGCCAGCAGCTACTTCCCCACTACCTACGAGCAGTACTTC	NA	14	TRBV7-6	TRBJ2-7	NA
CASSLGQGINTEAFF	TGTGCCAGCAGTTTAGGGCAGGGGATCAACACTGAAGCTTTCTTT	NA	15	TRBV28	TRBJ1-1	NA